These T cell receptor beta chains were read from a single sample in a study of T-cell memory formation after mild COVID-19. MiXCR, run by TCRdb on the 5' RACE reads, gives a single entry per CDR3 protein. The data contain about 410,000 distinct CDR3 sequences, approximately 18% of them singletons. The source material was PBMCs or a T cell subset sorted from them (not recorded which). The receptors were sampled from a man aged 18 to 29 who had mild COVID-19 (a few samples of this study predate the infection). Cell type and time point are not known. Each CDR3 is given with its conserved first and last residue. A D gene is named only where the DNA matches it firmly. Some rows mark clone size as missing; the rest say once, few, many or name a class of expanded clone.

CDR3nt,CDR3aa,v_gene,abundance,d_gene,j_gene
TGCGCCAGCAGCTTGGGGACCCGTCCTCAAGGCTACACCTTC,CASSLGTRPQGYTF,TRBV5-1,NA,NA,TRBJ1-2
TGTGCCAGCAGATTCCAAGCGATCCAAGAGACCCAGTACTTC,CASRFQAIQETQYF,TRBV6-2/TRBV6-3,once,NA,TRBJ2-5
TGTGCCAGCAGCTTCAGGGGCTCCTTGGCCACTGAAGCTTTCTTT,CASSFRGSLATEAFF,TRBV5-5,few,NA,TRBJ1-1
TGTGCCTGGAGGGACAGCCCGAACACCGGGGAGCTGTTTTTT,CAWRDSPNTGELFF,TRBV30,NA,NA,TRBJ2-2
TGTGCCAGCAGCGGAGGAATGGGTGCCACCACTGTTCGAGCGCAGTATTTT,CASSGGMGATTVRAQYF,TRBV7-8,NA,NA,TRBJ2-3
TGTGCCAGTAGAGTCACAGAGAGCTCCTACGAGCAGTACTTC,CASRVTESSYEQYF,TRBV19,once,NA,TRBJ2-7
TGTGCCAGCTCACTCTTCGGCAAGGAGACCCAGTACTTC,CASSLFGKETQYF,TRBV18,many,NA,TRBJ2-5
TGTGCCAGCCCCGCACAGGTCCAAGAGACCCAGTACTTC,CASPAQVQETQYF,TRBV2,few,NA,TRBJ2-5
TGTGCCAGCAGGCCGCCCCGTGATTCACCCCTCCACTTT,CASRPPRDSPLHF,TRBV6-2/TRBV6-3,few,NA,TRBJ1-6
TGTGCCAGAAGCCTGCGGGCCCCCACTAGCGGGGGACCGAGCTCCTACAATGAGCAGTTCTTC,CARSLRAPTSGGPSSYNEQFF,TRBV5-3,NA,TRBD2,TRBJ2-1
TGTGCCACCAGCAGAGATCTTACAGGGGCAGGTTCCTACGAGCAGTACTTC,CATSRDLTGAGSYEQYF,TRBV15,few,TRBD1,TRBJ2-7
TGTGCCATCAGTGGCGGGCCCAACGAGGGGGAAAAACTGTTTTTT,CAISGGPNEGEKLFF,TRBV10-3,few,NA,TRBJ1-4
TGCGCCAGCAGCCAACTAGCTGGTTCAGATACGCAGTATTTT,CASSQLAGSDTQYF,TRBV4-1,NA,NA,TRBJ2-3
TGCAGCGTTGGTCTGATGGAGCAAGATACGCAGTATTTT,CSVGLMEQDTQYF,TRBV29-1,few,NA,TRBJ2-3
TGTGCCAGCTCCGCTACGCATGAGACCCAGTACTTC,CASSATHETQYF,TRBV6-2/TRBV6-3,NA,NA,TRBJ2-5
TGTGCCAGCAGCTTAGGTCGACAGGGTTGGGGCACAGATACGCAGTATTTT,CASSLGRQGWGTDTQYF,TRBV7-2,NA,TRBD1,TRBJ2-3
TGTGCCATCACAGGGGGGCAGGGCCATGGCTACACCTTC,CAITGGQGHGYTF,TRBV10-3,few,TRBD1,TRBJ1-2
TGTGCCAGCAGCCACAGCTGGGACTCAACGAACACCGGGGAGCTGTTTTTT,CASSHSWDSTNTGELFF,TRBV7-8,few,NA,TRBJ2-2
TGTGCCAGCAGTTACTCTGGGTTAGAGACCCAGTACTTC,CASSYSGLETQYF,TRBV6-6,few,NA,TRBJ2-5
TGCAGTGCTAAGGAGCGGTCCTCCTACGAGCAGTACTTC,CSAKERSSYEQYF,TRBV20-1,NA,NA,TRBJ2-7
TGCGCCAGCGCCGGGACAGGGGGTCACAATGAGCAGTTCTTC,CASAGTGGHNEQFF,TRBV23-1,few,TRBD1,TRBJ2-1
TGTGCCAGCAATCCCCCCACGGGGAACAATGAGCAGTTCTTC,CASNPPTGNNEQFF,TRBV2,few,NA,TRBJ2-1
TGTGCCAGCAGAGGACAGCTCTCTGGAAACACCATATATTTT,CASRGQLSGNTIYF,TRBV6-1,few,NA,TRBJ1-3
TGTGCCAGTAATTATAACTATGGCTACACCTTC,CASNYNYGYTF,TRBV19,NA,NA,TRBJ1-2
TGCAGCGCTCATACCTGGACTAGCGGGGTGGTGGATGAGCAGTTCTTC,CSAHTWTSGVVDEQFF,TRBV29-1,NA,TRBD2,TRBJ2-1
TGTGCCAGCAGCTTAGCCCCGGGACAGGGGCCCTACGAGCAGTACTTC,CASSLAPGQGPYEQYF,TRBV7-8,NA,TRBD1,TRBJ2-7
TGCGCCAGCAGCCAAGAAACAGCCGGCAATCAGCCCCAGCATTTT,CASSQETAGNQPQHF,TRBV4-3,once,NA,TRBJ1-5
TGCGCCAGGGTCCCGACGGCGAACTATGGCTACACCTTC,CARVPTANYGYTF,TRBV10-1,NA,NA,TRBJ1-2
TGTGCCAGCAGTTACTCGACTGTGAACACTGAAGCTTTCTTT,CASSYSTVNTEAFF,TRBV6-5,NA,NA,TRBJ1-1
TGTGCCAGCAGTGAGTCACAGGGTGGTCTTGATACGCAGTATTTT,CASSESQGGLDTQYF,TRBV6-4,few,NA,TRBJ2-3
TGTGCCAGCAGGGAAGTTGGGGGATCGAGCACTGAAGCTTTCTTT,CASREVGGSSTEAFF,TRBV27,few,NA,TRBJ1-1
TGCAGCGCGGGCCAGGGGGCACGTGAAAAACTGTTTTTT,CSAGQGAREKLFF,TRBV29-1,NA,TRBD1,TRBJ1-4
TGTGCCAGCAGCTTAATGCGTAGGTCCTACGAGCAGTACTTC,CASSLMRRSYEQYF,TRBV7-8,NA,NA,TRBJ2-7
TGTGCCAGCAGCCAGCCGTGGTTCCAAGAGACCCAGTACTTC,CASSQPWFQETQYF,TRBV3-1,many,NA,TRBJ2-5
TGCGCCAGCAGAAGACGGACAGGGGATTTGTATGGCTACACCTTC,CASRRRTGDLYGYTF,TRBV4-3,NA,TRBD1,TRBJ1-2
TGTGCCATCAGCCGGGGGTCGGACAATCAGCCCCAGCATTTT,CAISRGSDNQPQHF,TRBV10-3,few,NA,TRBJ1-5
TGTGCCAGCAGCTTAGACAGGGTCGGGGAGCTGTTTTTT,CASSLDRVGELFF,TRBV7-2,few,NA,TRBJ2-2
TGCGCCAGCAGCCCAAACGATAATTCACCCCTCCACTTT,CASSPNDNSPLHF,TRBV5-1,few,NA,TRBJ1-6
TGTGCCAGCAGCACGTACGGGTTCACAAACACCGGGGAGCTGTTTTTT,CASSTYGFTNTGELFF,TRBV7-2,few,NA,TRBJ2-2
TGCGCCAGCAGCTTAGCCTCGGGCAGCTTCAGCAATCAGCCCCAGCATTTT,CASSLASGSFSNQPQHF,TRBV5-1,NA,NA,TRBJ1-5
TGTGCCAGCAGCTCGTTCCTGCGGGGGACGATCCGTACTACTCAGTTCTTC,CASSSFLRGTIRTTQFF,TRBV14,few,TRBD2,TRBJ2-1
TGCAGCGTTGCCGCTCCGGGCTACACCTTC,CSVAAPGYTF,TRBV29-1,few,NA,TRBJ1-2
TGTGCCAGCAGCTTGAAGGGGGGTGTCGGGGAGCTGTTTTTT,CASSLKGGVGELFF,TRBV5-5,NA,NA,TRBJ2-2
TGTGCCAGCAGTGAAGGGACAGGGGGTTGGGAACCCCTCCACTTT,CASSEGTGGWEPLHF,TRBV12-3/TRBV12-4,NA,TRBD1,TRBJ1-6
TGCAGTCTACGGGGGGGAGGCACAGATACGCAGTATTTT,CSLRGGGTDTQYF,TRBV20-1,few,TRBD2,TRBJ2-3
TGCAGCGTTGACGGGGCACCCTTT,CSVDGAPF,TRBV29-1,few,NA,TRBJ1-1
TGTGCCAGCAGCCAAGGGACAGGGTTTAATGAAAAACTGTTTTTT,CASSQGTGFNEKLFF,TRBV4-2,NA,TRBD1,TRBJ1-4
TGTGCCAGCAGCACGGGACTACGTTCACCCCTCCACTTT,CASSTGLRSPLHF,TRBV6-6,NA,NA,TRBJ1-6
TGTGCCAGCAGTTACGGATATGGACGGGATAGCAATCAGCCCCAGCATTTT,CASSYGYGRDSNQPQHF,TRBV6-2/TRBV6-3,NA,NA,TRBJ1-5
TGTGCCAGCAGCTACCGGGACAGGGGCTCTGGAAACACCATATATTTT,CASSYRDRGSGNTIYF,TRBV5-6,NA,TRBD1,TRBJ1-3
TGTGCCACCAGTGACAGGGGGCTTTCTGATGGCTACACCTTC,CATSDRGLSDGYTF,TRBV15,NA,TRBD1,TRBJ1-2
TGCGCCAGCAGTCTACAGGGGGGCAAAAACGAGCAGTACTTC,CASSLQGGKNEQYF,TRBV5-1,few,TRBD1,TRBJ2-7
TGTGCCAGTAGTATCGGCGGTGGAAACACCATATATTTT,CASSIGGGNTIYF,TRBV19,NA,NA,TRBJ1-3
TGCAGTGCTAGAGGCGCTAACACTGAAGCTTTCTTT,CSARGANTEAFF,TRBV20-1,NA,NA,TRBJ1-1
TGTGCCAGCAGTGCAGCCCTGGGTAGCTACACCTTC,CASSAALGSYTF,TRBV6-5,NA,NA,TRBJ1-2